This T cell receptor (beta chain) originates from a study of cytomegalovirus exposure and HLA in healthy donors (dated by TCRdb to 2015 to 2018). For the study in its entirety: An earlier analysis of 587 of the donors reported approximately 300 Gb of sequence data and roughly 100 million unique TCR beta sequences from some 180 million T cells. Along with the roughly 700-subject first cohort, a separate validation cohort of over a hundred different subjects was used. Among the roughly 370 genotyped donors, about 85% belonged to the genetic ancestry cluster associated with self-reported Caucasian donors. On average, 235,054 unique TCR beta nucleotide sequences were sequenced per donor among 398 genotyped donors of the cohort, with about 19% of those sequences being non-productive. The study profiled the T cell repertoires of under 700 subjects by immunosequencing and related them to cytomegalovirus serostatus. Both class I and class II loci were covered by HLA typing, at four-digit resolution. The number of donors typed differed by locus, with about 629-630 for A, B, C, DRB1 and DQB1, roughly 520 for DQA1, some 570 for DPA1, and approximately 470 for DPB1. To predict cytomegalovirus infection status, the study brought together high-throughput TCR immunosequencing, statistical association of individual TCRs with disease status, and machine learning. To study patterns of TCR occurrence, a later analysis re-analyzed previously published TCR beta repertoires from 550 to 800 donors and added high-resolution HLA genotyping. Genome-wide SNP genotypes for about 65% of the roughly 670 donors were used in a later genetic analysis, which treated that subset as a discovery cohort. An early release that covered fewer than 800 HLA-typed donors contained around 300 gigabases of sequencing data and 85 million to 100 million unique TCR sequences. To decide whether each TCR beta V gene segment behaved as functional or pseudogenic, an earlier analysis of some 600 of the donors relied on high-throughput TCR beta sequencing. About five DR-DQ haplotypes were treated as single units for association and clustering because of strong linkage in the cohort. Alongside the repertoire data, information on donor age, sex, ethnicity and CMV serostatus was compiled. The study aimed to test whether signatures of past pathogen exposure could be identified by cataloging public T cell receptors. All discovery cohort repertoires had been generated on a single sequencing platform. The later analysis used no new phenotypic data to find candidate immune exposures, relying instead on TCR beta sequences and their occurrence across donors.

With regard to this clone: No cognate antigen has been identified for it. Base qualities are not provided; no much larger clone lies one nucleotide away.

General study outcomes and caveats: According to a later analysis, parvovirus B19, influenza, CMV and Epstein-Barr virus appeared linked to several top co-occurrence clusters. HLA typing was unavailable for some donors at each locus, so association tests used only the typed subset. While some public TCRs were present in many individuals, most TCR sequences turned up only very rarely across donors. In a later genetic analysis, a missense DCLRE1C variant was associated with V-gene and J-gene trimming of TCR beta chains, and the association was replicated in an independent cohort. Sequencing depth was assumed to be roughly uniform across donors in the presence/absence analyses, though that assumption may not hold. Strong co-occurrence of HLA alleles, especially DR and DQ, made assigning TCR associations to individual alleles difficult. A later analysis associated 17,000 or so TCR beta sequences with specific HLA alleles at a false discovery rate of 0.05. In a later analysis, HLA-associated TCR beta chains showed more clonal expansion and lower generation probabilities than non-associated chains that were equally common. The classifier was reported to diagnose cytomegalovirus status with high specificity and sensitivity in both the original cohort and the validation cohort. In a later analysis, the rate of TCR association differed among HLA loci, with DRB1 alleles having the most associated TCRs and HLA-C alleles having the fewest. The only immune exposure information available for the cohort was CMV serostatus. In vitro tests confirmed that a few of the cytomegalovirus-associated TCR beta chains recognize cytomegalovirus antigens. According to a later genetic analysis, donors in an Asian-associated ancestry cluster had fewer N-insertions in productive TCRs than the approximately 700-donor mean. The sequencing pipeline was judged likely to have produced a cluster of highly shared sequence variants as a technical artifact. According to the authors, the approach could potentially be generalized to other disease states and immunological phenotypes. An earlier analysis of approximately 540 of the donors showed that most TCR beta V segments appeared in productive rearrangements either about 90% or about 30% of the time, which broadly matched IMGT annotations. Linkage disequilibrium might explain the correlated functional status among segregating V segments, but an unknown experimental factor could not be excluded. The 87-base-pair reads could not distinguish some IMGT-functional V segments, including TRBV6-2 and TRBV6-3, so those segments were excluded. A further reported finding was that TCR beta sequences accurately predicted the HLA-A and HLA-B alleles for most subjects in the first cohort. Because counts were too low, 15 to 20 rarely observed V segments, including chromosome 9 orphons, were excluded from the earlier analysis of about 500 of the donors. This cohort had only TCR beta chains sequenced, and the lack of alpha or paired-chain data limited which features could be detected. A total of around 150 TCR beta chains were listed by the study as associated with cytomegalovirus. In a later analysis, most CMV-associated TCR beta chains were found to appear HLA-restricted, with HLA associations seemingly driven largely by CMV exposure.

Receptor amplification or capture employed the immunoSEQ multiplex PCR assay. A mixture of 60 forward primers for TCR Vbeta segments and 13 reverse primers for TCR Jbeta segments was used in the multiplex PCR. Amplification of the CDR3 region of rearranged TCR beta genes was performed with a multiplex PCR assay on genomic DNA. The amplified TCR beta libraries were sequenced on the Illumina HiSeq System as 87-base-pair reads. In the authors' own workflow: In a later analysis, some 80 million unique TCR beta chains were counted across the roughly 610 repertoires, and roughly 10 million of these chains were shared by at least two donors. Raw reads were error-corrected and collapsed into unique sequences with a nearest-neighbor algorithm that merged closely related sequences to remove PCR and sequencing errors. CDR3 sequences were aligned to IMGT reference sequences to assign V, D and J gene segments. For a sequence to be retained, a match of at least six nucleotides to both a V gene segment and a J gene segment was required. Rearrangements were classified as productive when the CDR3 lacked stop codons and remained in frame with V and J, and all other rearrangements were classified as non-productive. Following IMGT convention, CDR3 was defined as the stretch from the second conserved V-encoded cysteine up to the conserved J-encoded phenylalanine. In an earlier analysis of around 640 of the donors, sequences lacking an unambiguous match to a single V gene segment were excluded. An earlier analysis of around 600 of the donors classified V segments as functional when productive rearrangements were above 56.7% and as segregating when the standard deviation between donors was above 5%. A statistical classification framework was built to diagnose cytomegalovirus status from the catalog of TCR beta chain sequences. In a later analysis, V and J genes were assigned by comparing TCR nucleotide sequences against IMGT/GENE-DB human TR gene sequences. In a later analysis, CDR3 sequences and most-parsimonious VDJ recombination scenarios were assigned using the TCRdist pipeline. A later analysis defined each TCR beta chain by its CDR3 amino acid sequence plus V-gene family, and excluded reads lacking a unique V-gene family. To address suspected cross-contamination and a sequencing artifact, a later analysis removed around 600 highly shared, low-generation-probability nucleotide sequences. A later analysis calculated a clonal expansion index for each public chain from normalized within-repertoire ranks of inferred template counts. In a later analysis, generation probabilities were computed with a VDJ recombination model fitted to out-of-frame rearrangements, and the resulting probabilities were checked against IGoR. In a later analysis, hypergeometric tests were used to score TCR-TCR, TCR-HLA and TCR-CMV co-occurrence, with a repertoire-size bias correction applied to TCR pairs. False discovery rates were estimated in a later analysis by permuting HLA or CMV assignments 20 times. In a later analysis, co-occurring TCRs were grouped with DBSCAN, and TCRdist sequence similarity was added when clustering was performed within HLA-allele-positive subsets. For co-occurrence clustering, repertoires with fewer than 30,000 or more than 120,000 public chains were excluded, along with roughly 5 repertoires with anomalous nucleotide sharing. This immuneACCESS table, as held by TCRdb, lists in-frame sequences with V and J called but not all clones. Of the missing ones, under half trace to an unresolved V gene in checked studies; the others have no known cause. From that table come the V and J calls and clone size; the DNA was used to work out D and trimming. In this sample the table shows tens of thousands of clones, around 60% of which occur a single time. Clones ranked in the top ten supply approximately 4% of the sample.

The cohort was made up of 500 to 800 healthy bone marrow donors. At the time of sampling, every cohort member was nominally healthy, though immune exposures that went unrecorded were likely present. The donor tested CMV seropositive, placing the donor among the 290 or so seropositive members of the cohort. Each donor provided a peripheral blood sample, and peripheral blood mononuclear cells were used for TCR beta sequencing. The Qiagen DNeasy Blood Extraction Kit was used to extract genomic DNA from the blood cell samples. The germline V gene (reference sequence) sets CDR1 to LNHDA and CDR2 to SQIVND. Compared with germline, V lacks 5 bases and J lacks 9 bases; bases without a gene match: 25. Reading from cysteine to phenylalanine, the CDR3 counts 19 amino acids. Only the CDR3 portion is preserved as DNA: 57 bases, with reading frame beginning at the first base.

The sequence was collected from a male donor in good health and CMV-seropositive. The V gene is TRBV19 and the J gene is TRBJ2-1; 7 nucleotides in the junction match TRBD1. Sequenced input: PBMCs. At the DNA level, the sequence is TGTGCCAGTAGTCCCTTCGCTGTACAGGGGAAAGAACAGAGGGGTGAGCAGTTCTTC. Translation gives CASSPFAVQGKEQRGEQFF.